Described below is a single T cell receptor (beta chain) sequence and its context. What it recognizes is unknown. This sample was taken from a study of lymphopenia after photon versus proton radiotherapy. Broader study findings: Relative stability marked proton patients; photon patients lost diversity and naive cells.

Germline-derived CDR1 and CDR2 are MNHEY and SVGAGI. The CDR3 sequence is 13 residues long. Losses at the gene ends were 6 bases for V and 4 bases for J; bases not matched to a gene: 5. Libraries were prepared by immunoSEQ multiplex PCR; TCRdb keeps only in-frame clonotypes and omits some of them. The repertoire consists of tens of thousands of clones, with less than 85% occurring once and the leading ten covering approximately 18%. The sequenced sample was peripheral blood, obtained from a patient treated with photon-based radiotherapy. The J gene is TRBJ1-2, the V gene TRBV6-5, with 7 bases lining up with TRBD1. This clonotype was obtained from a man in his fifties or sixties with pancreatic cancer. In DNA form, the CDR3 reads TGTGCCAGCAGGCGCCGGGACAGCTATGGCTACACCTTC. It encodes CASRRRDSYGYTF.